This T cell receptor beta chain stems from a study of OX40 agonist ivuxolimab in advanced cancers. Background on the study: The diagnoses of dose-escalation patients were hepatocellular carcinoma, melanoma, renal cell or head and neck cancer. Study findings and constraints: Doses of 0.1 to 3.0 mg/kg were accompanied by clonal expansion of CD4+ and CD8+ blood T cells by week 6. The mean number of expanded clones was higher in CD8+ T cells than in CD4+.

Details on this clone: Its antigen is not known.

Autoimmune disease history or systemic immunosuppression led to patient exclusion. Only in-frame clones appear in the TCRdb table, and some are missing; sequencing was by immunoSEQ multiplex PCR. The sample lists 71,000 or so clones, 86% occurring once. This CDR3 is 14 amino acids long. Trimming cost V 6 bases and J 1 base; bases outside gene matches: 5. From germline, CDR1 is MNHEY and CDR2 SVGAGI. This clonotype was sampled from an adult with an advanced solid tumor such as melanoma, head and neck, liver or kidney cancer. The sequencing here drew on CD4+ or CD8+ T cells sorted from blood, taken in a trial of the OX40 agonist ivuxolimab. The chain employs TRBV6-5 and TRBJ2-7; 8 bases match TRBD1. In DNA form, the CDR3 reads TGTGCCAGCAGAAGGGACAGGAGGTCCTACGAGCAGTACTTC. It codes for CASRRDRRSYEQYF.